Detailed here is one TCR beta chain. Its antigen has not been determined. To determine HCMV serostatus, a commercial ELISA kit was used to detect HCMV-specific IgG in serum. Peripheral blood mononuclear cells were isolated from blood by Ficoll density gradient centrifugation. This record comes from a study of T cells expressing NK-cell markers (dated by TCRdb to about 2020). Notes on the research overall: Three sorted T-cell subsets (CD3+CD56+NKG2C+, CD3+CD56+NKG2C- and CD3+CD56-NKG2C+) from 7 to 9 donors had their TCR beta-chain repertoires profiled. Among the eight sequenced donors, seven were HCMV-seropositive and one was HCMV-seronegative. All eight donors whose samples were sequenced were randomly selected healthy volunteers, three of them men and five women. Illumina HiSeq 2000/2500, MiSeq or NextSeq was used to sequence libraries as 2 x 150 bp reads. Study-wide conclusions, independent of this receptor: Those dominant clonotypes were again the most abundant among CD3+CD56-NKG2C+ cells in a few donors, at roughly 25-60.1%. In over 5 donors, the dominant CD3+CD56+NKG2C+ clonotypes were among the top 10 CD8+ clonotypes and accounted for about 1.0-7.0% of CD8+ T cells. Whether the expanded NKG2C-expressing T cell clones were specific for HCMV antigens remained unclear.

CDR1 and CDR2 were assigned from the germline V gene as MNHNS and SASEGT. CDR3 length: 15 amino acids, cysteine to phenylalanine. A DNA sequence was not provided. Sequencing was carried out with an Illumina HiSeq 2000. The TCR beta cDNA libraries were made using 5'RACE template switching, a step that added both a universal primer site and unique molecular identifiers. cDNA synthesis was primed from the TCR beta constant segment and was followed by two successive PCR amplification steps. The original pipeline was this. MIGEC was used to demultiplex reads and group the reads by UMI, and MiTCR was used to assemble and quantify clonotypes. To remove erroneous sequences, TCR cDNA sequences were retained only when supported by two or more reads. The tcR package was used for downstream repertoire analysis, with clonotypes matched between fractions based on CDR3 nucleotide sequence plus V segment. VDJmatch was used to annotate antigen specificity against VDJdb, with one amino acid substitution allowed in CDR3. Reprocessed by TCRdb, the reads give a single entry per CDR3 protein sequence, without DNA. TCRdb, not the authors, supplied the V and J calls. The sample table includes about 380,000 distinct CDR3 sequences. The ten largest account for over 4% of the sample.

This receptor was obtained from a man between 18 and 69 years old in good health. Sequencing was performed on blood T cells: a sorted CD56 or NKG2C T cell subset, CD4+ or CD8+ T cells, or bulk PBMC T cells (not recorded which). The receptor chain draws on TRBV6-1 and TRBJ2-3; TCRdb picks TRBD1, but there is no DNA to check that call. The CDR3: CASSRTGVGGRTQYF.